This T cell receptor (beta chain) was obtained from a study of blood T cell repertoires in COVID-19. Trimming left V 9 bases short and J 3 bases short, with 14 bases between. The V gene's germline CDR1 is SGHRS and CDR2 YFSETQ. CDR3 length: 13 amino acids. Original handling: Amplification of reference gene primers was used by the study to estimate nucleated cell counts. The data were produced by immunoSEQ multiplex PCR, yet TCRdb's version contains in-frame clones alone and is incomplete. That table furnishes V, J and clone size, whereas the DNA furnished D and trimming. This sample yields about 110,000 clones, of which 75% to 85% are seen a single time; under 8% belongs to the top ten.

The TCR originated in a woman of 80 years or more with active or convalescent COVID-19. The sample comprised peripheral blood. The V gene is TRBV5-1, the J gene TRBJ2-3; D unclear. DNA for the CDR3: TGCGCCACCACCCCGGGTGGGACAGATACGCAGTATTTT. It encodes CATTPGGTDTQYF.